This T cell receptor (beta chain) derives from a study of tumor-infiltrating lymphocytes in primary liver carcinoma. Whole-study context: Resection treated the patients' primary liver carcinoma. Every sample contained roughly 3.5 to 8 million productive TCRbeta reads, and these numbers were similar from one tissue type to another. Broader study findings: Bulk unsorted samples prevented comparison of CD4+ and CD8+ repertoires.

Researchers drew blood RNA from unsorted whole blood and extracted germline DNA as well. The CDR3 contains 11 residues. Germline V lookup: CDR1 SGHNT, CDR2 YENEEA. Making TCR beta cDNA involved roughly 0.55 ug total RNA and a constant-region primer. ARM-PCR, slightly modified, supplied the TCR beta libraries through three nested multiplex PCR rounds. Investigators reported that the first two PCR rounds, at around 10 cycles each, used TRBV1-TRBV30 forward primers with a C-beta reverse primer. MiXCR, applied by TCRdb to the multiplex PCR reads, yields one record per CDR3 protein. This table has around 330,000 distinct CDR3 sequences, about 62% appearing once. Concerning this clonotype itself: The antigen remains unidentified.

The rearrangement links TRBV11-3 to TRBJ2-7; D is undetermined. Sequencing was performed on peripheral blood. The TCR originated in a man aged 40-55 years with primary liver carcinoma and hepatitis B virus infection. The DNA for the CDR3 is TGTACCGGCAGCTCCGCGGACGAGCAGTACTTC. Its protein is CTGSSADEQYF.